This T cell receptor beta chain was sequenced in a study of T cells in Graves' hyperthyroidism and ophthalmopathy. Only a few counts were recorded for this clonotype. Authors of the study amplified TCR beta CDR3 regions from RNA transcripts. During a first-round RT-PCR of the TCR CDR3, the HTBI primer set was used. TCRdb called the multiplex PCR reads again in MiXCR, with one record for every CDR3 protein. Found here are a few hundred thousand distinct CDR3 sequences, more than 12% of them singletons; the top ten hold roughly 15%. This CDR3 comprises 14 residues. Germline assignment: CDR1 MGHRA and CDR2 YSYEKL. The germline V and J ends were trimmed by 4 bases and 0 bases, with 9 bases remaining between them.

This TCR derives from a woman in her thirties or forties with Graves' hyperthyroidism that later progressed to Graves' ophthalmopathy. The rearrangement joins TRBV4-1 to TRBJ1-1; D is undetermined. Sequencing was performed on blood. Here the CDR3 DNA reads TGCGCCAGCAGCCTCGTCGGTGTGAACACTGAAGCTTTCTTT. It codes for CASSLVGVNTEAFF.